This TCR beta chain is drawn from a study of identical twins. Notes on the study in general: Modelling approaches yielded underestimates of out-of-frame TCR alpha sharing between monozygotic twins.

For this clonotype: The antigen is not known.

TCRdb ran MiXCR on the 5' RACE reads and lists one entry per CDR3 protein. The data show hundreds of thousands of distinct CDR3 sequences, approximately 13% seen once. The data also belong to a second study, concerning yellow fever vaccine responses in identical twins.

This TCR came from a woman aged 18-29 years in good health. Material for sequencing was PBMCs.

In nucleotides, the CDR3 is TGCGCCAGCAGCGCTTCGACAGGGACCAATTCACCCCTCCACTTT. Translated, it gives CASSASTGTNSPLHF. This chain joins TRBV10-2 and TRBJ1-6; 7 bases line up with TRBD1. Germline-derived CDR1 and CDR2 are WSHSY and SAAADI. The CDR3 is made up of 15 amino acids. V lost 6 bases to trimming and J lost 7 bases; unmatched junction nucleotides: 9.